Presented here are 9 T cell receptor beta chains from one specimen sequenced in a study of T cells in Graves' hyperthyroidism and ophthalmopathy. What was amplified from RNA transcripts were TCR beta CDR3 regions. First-round RT-PCR with HTBI primers amplified the TCR CDR3 region. TCRdb reanalysed the multiplex PCR reads using MiXCR and keeps one entry per CDR3 protein. The data show under 800,000 distinct CDR3 sequences, with 12% to 15% seen just once and about a tenth held by the top ten. Source material: blood. The receptor set was obtained from a woman aged 18-29 years with Graves' hyperthyroidism.

This clonotype was seen a handful of times. The chain carries TRBV11-2 and TRBJ1-3; D gene uncertain. V was pared by 1 base and J by 8 bases, with 15 bases between. CDR1 SGHAT and CDR2 FQNNGV come from the germline V gene. This CDR3 contains 15 residues. The CDR3 loop is CASSLAGRAGDTIYF. Here the CDR3 DNA reads TGTGCCAGCAGCTTAGCCGGCAGAGCCGGGGACACCATATATTTT.

The gene calls are TRBV3-1 and TRBJ2-1; 10 positions match TRBD2. V was clipped by 6 bases and J by 9 bases; unmatched bases: 8. The CDR3 consists of 14 residues. Germline values: CDR1 LGHDT, CDR2 YNNKEL (reference sequence). CDR3 residues: CASRRTSGETEQFF. As DNA, the CDR3 is TGTGCCAGCAGGAGGACTAGCGGAGAGACTGAGCAGTTCTTC.

The sample holds many counts of this clonotype. This chain joins TRBV6-1 and TRBJ1-1; D ambiguous. The CDR3 is 12 amino acids. V lost 3 bases and J lost 7, with 9 bases in between. The V gene's germline CDR1 is MNHNS and CDR2 SASEGT. CDR3 in amino acids: CASSESSYEAFF. The CDR3 DNA is TGTGCCAGCAGTGAGAGTAGTTATGAAGCTTTCTTT.

The chain combines TRBV6-1 with TRBJ1-5; possibly TRBD1 for D (5 bases). The germline V and J ends were trimmed by 1 base and 1 base, with 8 bases remaining between them. CDR1 and CDR2 from the germline V gene are MNHNS and SASEGT. The CDR3 loop spans 15 amino acids. CDR3 sequence reads: CASSEVAGSNQPQHF. The CDR3 DNA reads TGTGCCAGCAGTGAAGTTGCAGGGAGCAATCAGCCCCAGCATTTT.

This clonotype showed up just a few times. The gene calls are TRBV28 and TRBJ2-1, with D possibly TRBD2 on 5 matching bases. The CDR3 runs 14 residues. Germline V gene data show CDR1 as MDHEN and CDR2 as SYDVKM. Trimming took 6 bases from V and 8 from J, leaving 17 bases between them. The CDR3 bases are TGTGCCAGCAGCCCCCAGACCCCCGGGGATGAGCAGTTCTTC. It translates to CASSPQTPGDEQFF.

At least ten counts were recorded for this clonotype. The chain is built from TRBV28 and TRBJ2-5; 8 bases match TRBD2. The CDR3 runs 12 residues. Germline V CDR1 and CDR2: MDHEN, SYDVKM. V lost 7 bases, J lost 5 bases, and 3 bases stayed unmatched. CDR3 nucleotides: TGTGCCAGCAATAGCGGGGTGGAGACCCAGTACTTC. Translating it yields CASNSGVETQYF.

This clonotype has ten or more counts. The V call is TRBV28, the J call TRBJ2-1, with 7 positions matching TRBD1. The CDR3 runs 14 residues. The V gene end was trimmed by 6 bases and the J gene end by 5 bases; junction bases not matched to a gene: 7. Germline assignment: CDR1 MDHEN and CDR2 SYDVKM. The chain's CDR3 is CASSGDSPDNEQFF. The CDR3 DNA follows: TGTGCCAGCAGCGGGGACAGCCCGGACAATGAGCAGTTCTTC.

This clonotype was found many times. This sequence joins TRBV3-1 and TRBJ2-2; TRBD2 matches at 13 bases. V shed 4 bases and J 6 bases; nucleotides not matched to a gene: 5. Germline values: CDR1 LGHDT, CDR2 YNNKEL (reference sequence). CDR3 length equals 16 residues. CDR3 protein: CASSRTGLAGAGELFF. The CDR3 region has the DNA TGTGCCAGCAGCCGCACCGGACTAGCGGGAGCCGGGGAGCTGTTTTTT.

CDR3 residues: CASSEVKGLAGVGETQYF. CDR3 nucleotides: TGTGCCAGCAGTGAAGTAAAGGGACTAGCGGGAGTTGGAGAGACCCAGTACTTC. The chain employs TRBV6-1 and TRBJ2-5, with TRBD2 matching 14 bases. V was clipped by 1 base and J by 4 bases; unmatched bases: 8. The CDR3 length is 18 residues. Germline values: CDR1 MNHNS, CDR2 SASEGT.